Here is one TCR beta chain with its context. Antigen unknown. CDR3 length: 14 amino acids. CDR1 and CDR2 (germline): SGHNT, YYREEE (reference sequence). The V gene end was trimmed by 4 bases and the J gene end by 4 bases; junction bases not matched to a gene: 7. This entry comes from a study of graft-versus-host responses after intestinal transplantation. The study's findings and limits: Peak GvH clone levels in circulation were associated with early post-transplant HvG declines. GvH clones detected in recipient marrow included some appearing first in ileum or blood.

Only in-frame clones appear in the TCRdb table, and some are missing; sequencing was by immunoSEQ multiplex PCR. Among roughly 120,000 clones listed, over 80% were seen once. This chain uses TRBV5-4 with TRBJ2-5, with TRBD2 identical over 7 bases. The sequence came from a human donor who received an intestinal transplant. The material sequenced was unstimulated CD4+ T cells sorted from spleen or lymph node cells, taken before intestinal transplant. The CDR3 DNA sequence: TGTGCCAGCAGCCCCGGGAGGCTGGGAGAGACCCAGTACTTC. Its protein product is CASSPGRLGETQYF.